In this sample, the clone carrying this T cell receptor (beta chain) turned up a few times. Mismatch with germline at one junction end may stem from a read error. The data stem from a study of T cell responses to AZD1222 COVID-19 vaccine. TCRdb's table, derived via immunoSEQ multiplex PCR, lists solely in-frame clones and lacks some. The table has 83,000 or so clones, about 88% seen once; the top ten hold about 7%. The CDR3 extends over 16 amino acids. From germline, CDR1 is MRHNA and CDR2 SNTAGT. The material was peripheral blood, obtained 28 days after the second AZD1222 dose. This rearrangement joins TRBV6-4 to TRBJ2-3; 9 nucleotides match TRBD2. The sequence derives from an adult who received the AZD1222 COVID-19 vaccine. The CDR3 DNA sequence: TGTGCCAGCAGTGACTTGTCCGGGACTAGCATAGATACGCAGTATTTT. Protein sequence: CASSDLSGTSIDTQYF.